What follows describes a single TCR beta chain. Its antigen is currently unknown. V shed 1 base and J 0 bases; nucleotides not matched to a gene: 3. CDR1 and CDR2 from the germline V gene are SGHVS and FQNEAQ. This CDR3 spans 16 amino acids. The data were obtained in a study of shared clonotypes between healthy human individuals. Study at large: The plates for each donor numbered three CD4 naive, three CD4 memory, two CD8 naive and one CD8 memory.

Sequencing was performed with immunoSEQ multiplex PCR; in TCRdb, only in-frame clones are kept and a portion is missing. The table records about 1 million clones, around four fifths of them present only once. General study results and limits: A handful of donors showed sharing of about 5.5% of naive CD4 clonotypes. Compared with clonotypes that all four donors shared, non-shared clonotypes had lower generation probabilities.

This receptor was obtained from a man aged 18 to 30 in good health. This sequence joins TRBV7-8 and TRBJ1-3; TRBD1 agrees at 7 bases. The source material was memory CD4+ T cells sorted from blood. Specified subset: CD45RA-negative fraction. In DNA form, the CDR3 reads TGTGCCAGCAGCTTAGGATACAGGGGCTCTGGAAACACCATATATTTT. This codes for CASSLGYRGSGNTIYF.